These T cell receptor beta chains were read from a single sample in a study of T cells in Graves' hyperthyroidism and ophthalmopathy. TCRdb redid the calling of the multiplex PCR reads with MiXCR, one entry per CDR3 protein. There are 360,000 or so distinct CDR3 sequences in the sample; about 16% occur only once, and roughly 19% lies in the top ten. The specimen was blood. The receptors stem from a woman aged 55-69 years with Graves' ophthalmopathy. The conserved cysteine and the conserved F or W are not part of the CDR3 here.

TRBJ2-1	TRBV28	ASSSMTGSREQF
TRBJ2-1	TRBV6-1	ASSSPTVGINNEQF
TRBJ2-1	TRBV28	ASSTGTRYSYNEQF
TRBJ2-1	TRBV9	ASSAAGPYNEQF
TRBJ2-3	TRBV7-9	ASSPPNAPDTQY
TRBJ2-3	TRBV11-2	ASSLDHLGTQY
TRBJ2-7	TRBV30	AWSGGVTGYYEQY
TRBJ2-7	TRBV20-1	RGLAGYEQY
TRBJ2-2	TRBV18	ASSPLVKSTGTGELF
TRBJ2-5	TRBV20-1	SARRPGARETQY
TRBJ2-3	TRBV7-2	ASSPGAQRRTDTQY
TRBJ1-2	TRBV19	ASMGHYGYT
TRBJ1-3	TRBV18	ASSPLDSPSTGNTIY
TRBJ2-7	TRBV7-9	AETSGSGEQY
TRBJ2-1	TRBV9	ASSVGGSYNEQF
TRBJ2-2	TRBV5-1	ASSNGGTGELF
TRBJ2-5	TRBV28	ASSPQGQGRGETQY
TRBJ1-1	TRBV18	ASSPPSGVGRNTEAF
TRBJ2-3	TRBV5-1	ASSLDTGDTQY
TRBJ1-1	TRBV5-1	ASSLVDGTQAF
TRBJ1-1	TRBV28	ASSSATGQTEAF
TRBJ2-2	TRBV7-3	ASSLEGGSGTGELF
TRBJ2-1	TRBV14	ASSQDLPTSGRDNEQF
TRBJ2-7	TRBV6-1	ASRTGTGGWNEQY
TRBJ2-7	TRBV20-1	SARETGTGNGYEQY
TRBJ2-3	TRBV7-3	ASSRGTPTDTQY
TRBJ2-7	TRBV3-1	ASSSTGGVDEQY
TRBJ1-2	TRBV7-2	ASRLGGGNYGYT
TRBJ2-7	TRBV2	ASSEGTDFYEQY
TRBJ2-1	TRBV24-1	ATSDPKLAGRNEQF
TRBJ2-7	TRBV4-2	ASSQTASDPYEQY
TRBJ1-1	TRBV28	ASSPAGGWTEAF
TRBJ1-5	TRBV30	AWRVGQADQPQH
TRBJ2-7	TRBV7-6	ASSKGGAEQY
TRBJ2-5	TRBV27	ASSSGGRQTQY
TRBJ2-7	TRBV11-2	ASSLDTAGVGEQY
TRBJ2-2	TRBV3-1	ASSQEFLLGSGELF
TRBJ1-6	TRBV5-1	ASKGGMDNSPLH
TRBJ2-2	TRBV2	ASRGTGAGELF
TRBJ2-5	TRBV11-2	ASSLQAGGEGETQY
TRBJ2-3	TRBV7-3	ASSRALAGGPGTDTQY
TRBJ1-5	TRBV20-1	SARTDQLAGNQPQH
TRBJ2-1	TRBV7-3	ASSFNRDRYNEQF
TRBJ2-1	TRBV7-9	ASSPRGSSSSSYNEQF
TRBJ1-5	TRBV12-3/TRBV12-4	ASSWDRDQPQH
TRBJ1-6	TRBV30	AWSVRPGTSPLH
TRBJ2-3	TRBV7-2	ASSLDLGPSTDTQY
TRBJ2-6	TRBV11-2	ASSLGVGGLLSGANVLT
TRBJ2-7	TRBV3-1	ASSQWDSSYEQY
TRBJ1-5	TRBV6-1	ASWDNVNQPQH
TRBJ1-5	TRBV5-6	ASSLSQGNQPQH